This T cell receptor beta chain comes out of a study of regulatory T cells in long-lasting Graves disease. This clonotype was counted between two and nine times. Both iRepertoire HTBI primers and Arm-PCR of CDR3 regions were used to build the TCR beta libraries. TCRdb recomputed calls from the multiplex PCR reads with MiXCR, one row per CDR3 protein. In the table there are around 250,000 distinct CDR3 sequences, about 20% of which are singletons. Described time point: newly diagnosed GD, antithyroid drugs for less than 3 months. Extracted PBMC RNA gave rise to the TCR library. The CDR3 runs to 13 residues. In germline, CDR1 is MNHEY, CDR2 SVGEGT. The germline V and J ends were trimmed by 10 bases and 0 bases, with 12 bases remaining between them. These records were also assigned to another study, of T cells in Graves' hyperthyroidism and ophthalmopathy. From that second work: When the TCR CDR3 underwent first-round RT-PCR, the HTBI primer set was used.

The sample consisted of peripheral blood mononuclear cells (PBMCs), taken at new diagnosis, from a patient treated with antithyroid drugs. This chain joins TRBV6-2 or TRBV6-3 and TRBJ1-1; no definite D call. This TCR came from a woman aged 25 to 39 with Graves disease. The CDR3 is CATLDGLNTEAFF. In DNA form, the CDR3 reads TGTGCCACTTTGGACGGCCTGAACACTGAAGCTTTCTTT.